The subject of this entry is one T cell receptor beta chain. This table comes from immunoSEQ multiplex PCR, and its TCRdb copy is limited to in-frame clones, with some not included. Among around 50,000 clones, approximately 88% were seen once, and the ten largest hold 2.2%. Germline CDR1 SQVTM, CDR2 ANQGSEA. J was trimmed by 1 base and V by 6 bases; bases with no gene match: 5. The length of the CDR3 is 13 residues. The data originate from a study of blood T cell repertoires in COVID-19. Study context: The cDNA or gDNA used as material had been derived from T cells, B-cell-depleted T cells, or PBMCs.

Material for sequencing was peripheral blood. This TCR was sampled from a human donor in a cohort sampled during active COVID-19. The chain couples TRBV29-1 to TRBJ1-1; 7 nucleotides line up with TRBD1. For the CDR3, the DNA is TGCAGCGTAAACAGGGGAGGGAACACTGAAGCTTTCTTT. This sequence encodes CSVNRGGNTEAFF.